This T cell receptor beta chain was identified during a study of OX40 agonist ivuxolimab in advanced cancers. The wider study: The study treated patients with ivuxolimab, an agonistic anti-OX40 (CD134) antibody. Intravenous ivuxolimab at 0.01 to 10 mg/kg was given to patients every 2 weeks. General study results and limits: Expanded peripheral T cells had an undetermined antigen specificity.

Here immunoSEQ multiplex PCR was the method, and the copy in TCRdb shows in-frame clones only, minus some. The repertoire consists of approximately 82,000 clones, with 85% to 90% occurring once and the leading ten covering 5.5% to 7.5%. V lost 1 base and J lost 1, with 16 bases in between. CDR3 length: 18 residues. Per germline, CDR1 KGHSH and CDR2 LQKENI. Concerning this clone: Antigen specificity is unknown.

The TCR was taken from an adult with an advanced solid tumor such as melanoma, head and neck, liver or kidney cancer. The gene calls are TRBV18 and TRBJ1-4; possibly TRBD1 for D (5 bases). The sequenced sample was CD4+ or CD8+ T cells sorted from blood, obtained in a trial of the OX40 agonist ivuxolimab. The CDR3 DNA follows: TGTGCCAGCTCACCACTTGTGACGTGGGGCCAAACTAATGAAAAACTGTTTTTT. Its protein is CASSPLVTWGQTNEKLFF.